This T cell receptor (beta chain) is from a study of beta chain features in type 1 diabetes. Whole-study findings and limits: The study notes PCR might favor shorter templates equally in patients and controls. In these data, an HLA type influence on TCRB rearrangement remained unresolved. TCRB CDR3s were moderately but significantly shorter in Type 1 diabetes patients in all four CD4+ subsets.

The CDR3 extends over 15 amino acids. Germline V gene data show CDR1 as SGHRS and CDR2 as YFSETQ. J lost 7 bases, V lost 4 bases, and 10 bases had no gene match. Expressed TCRB transcripts were sequenced because the entire RNA isolate underwent reverse transcription. The data were produced by immunoSEQ multiplex PCR, yet TCRdb's version contains in-frame clones alone and is incomplete. The sample contains around 310,000 clones, roughly 11% of which appear only once. In its sample, this clone was seen a few times. Its antigen remains unidentified. The authors took one heparinised blood draw, averaging approximately 120 mL, from each donor.

The sequence was obtained from a woman in her twenties or thirties in good health. The rearrangement links TRBV5-1 to TRBJ2-1; 8 bases are shared with TRBD2. Source material: naive CD4+ T cells from blood. For the CDR3, the DNA is TGCGCCAGCAGCCCCCCCAGCGGGAGAAGTAATGAGCAGTTCTTC. Translation: CASSPPSGRSNEQFF.